The 26 T cell receptor beta chains below all came from one sample that was sequenced in a study of human thymus T cells. Here immunoSEQ multiplex PCR was the method, and the copy in TCRdb shows in-frame clones only, minus some. The sample lists 120,000 or so clones, around 96% occurring once. Corrective cardiac operations yielded the resected thymus tissue. Material for sequencing was thymus tissue. These receptors came from a boy under two years old with a congenital heart defect but otherwise immunologically healthy.

The chain couples TRBV4-3 to TRBJ2-6; D is uncertain. Germline CDR1 reads LGHNA; CDR2 reads YSLEER. CDR3 length: 16 residues. Trimming cost V 0 bases and J 1 base, with 7 bases left between them. The chain's CDR3 is CASSQDTLSGANVLTF. CDR3 sequence (DNA): TGCGCCAGCAGCCAAGATACATTGTCTGGGGCCAACGTCCTGACTTTC.

The V call is TRBV15, the J call TRBJ2-4; perhaps D is TRBD1 or TRBD2 (6 bases each). V dropped 0 bases and J dropped 5 bases, with 11 bases sitting between them. Germline lookup yields CDR1 LNHNV and CDR2 YYDKDF (reference sequence). The CDR3 loop spans 15 amino acids. The CDR3 reads CATSRERGHQNIQYF. The CDR3 DNA is TGTGCCACCAGCAGAGAACGGGGGCATCAAAACATTCAGTACTTC.

The chain has TRBV5-6 and TRBJ1-2, with a possible D match to TRBD1 (6 bases). V lost 0 bases to trimming and J lost 4 bases, with 13 bases between them. The CDR3 has 15 residues. From germline, CDR1 is SGHDT and CDR2 YYEEEE. CDR3 in amino acids: CASSLGIGGVYGYTF. The CDR3, as DNA: TGTGCCAGCAGCTTGGGGATAGGGGGGGTCTATGGCTACACCTTC.

The chain couples TRBV28 to TRBJ1-4; no reliable D call. V dropped 6 bases and J dropped 7 bases, with 15 bases sitting between them. This CDR3 comprises 14 residues. Germline V gene lookup returns CDR1 MDHEN and CDR2 SYDVKM. The CDR3 spells CASSGPSQGEKLFF. The CDR3 DNA reads as TGTGCCAGCAGCGGACCCTCGCAAGGTGAAAAACTGTTTTTT.

CDR3 region: CASSSKTSSFHYLYGYTF. DNA for the CDR3: TGTGCCAGCAGTTCCAAGACTAGCTCCTTTCATTACCTCTATGGCTACACCTTC. V and J are TRBV28 and TRBJ1-2, with D uncertain. The germline V gene has CDR1 MDHEN and CDR2 SYDVKM. V was clipped by 4 bases and J by 4 bases, with 25 bases between them. This CDR3 has 18 amino acids.

The V and J genes are TRBV5-4 and TRBJ2-1; D tentatively reads TRBD1 or TRBD2 (6 bases each). Trimming stripped 0 bases from V and 6 bases from J, with 19 bases between. This CDR3 spans 17 amino acids. Germline lookup yields CDR1 SGHNT and CDR2 YYREEE (reference sequence). This CDR3 is CASSLGGEWGASNEQFF. CDR3 DNA sequence: TGTGCCAGCAGCTTGGGGGGCGAGTGGGGGGCCTCCAATGAGCAGTTCTTC.

The rearrangement joins TRBV7-9 to TRBJ2-5, with 7 bases fitting TRBD1. V shed 5 bases, J shed 6 bases, and the junction held 9 bases outside the gene matches. CDR3 length equals 14 residues. Per germline, CDR1 SEHNR and CDR2 FQNEAQ (reference sequence). The CDR3 region has the DNA TGTGCCAGCAGCCCCCGCGACAGGGTGAAGACCCAGTACTTC. Translation gives CASSPRDRVKTQYF.

CDR3 sequence reads: CASSYRGHAEAFF. DNA of the CDR3: TGTGCCAGCAGCTACAGGGGGCACGCTGAAGCTTTCTTT. The genes are TRBV5-5 and TRBJ1-1; 9 bases line up with TRBD1. The V gene end was trimmed by 3 bases and the J gene end by 6 bases; junction bases not matched to a gene: 3. The CDR3 runs to 13 residues. Per the germline V gene, CDR1 is SGHKS and CDR2 is YYEKEE (reference sequence). The full variable domain, rest sourced from reference TRBV5-5 and TRBJ1-1, is DAGVTQSPTHLIKTRGQQVTLRCSPISGHKSVSWYQQVLGQGPQFIFQYYEKEERGRGNFPDRFSARQFPNYSSELNVNALLLGDSALYLCASSYRGHAEAFFGQGTRLTVV.

The chain carries TRBV4-3 and TRBJ2-7; 12 nucleotides agree with TRBD2. Germline V gene lookup returns CDR1 LGHNA and CDR2 YSLEER. The V segment lost 4 bases and the J segment 0 bases; nucleotides outside the gene matches: 10. The CDR3 runs to 18 residues. CDR3 sequence (DNA): TGCGCCAGCAGCCCCCGAACCGGACTAGCGGGATTCTCCTACGAGCAGTACTTC. As protein: CASSPRTGLAGFSYEQYF.

The J gene is TRBJ2-7, the V gene TRBV9; tentative D call: TRBD1 (5 bases). Germline CDR1 reads SGDLS; CDR2 reads YYNGEE. This CDR3 spans 13 amino acids. V was clipped by 1 base and J by 7 bases, with 12 bases between them. CDR3 bases: TGTGCCAGCAGCGTAAGGGCTGCAGGGGAGCAGTACTTC. Its translation: CASSVRAAGEQYF.

For the CDR3, the DNA is TGTGCCAGCAGCTTAGACGGGGACAGGGGTACCTACGAGCAGTACTTC. The encoded protein is CASSLDGDRGTYEQYF. V and J are TRBV11-2 and TRBJ2-7; the match to TRBD1 covers 10 bases. This CDR3 spans 16 amino acids. CDR1 SGHAT and CDR2 FQNNGV come from the germline V gene. V gave up 0 bases and J gave up 2 bases; unmatched junction bases: 4.

The V call is TRBV19, the J call TRBJ2-6; D may be TRBD1 (6 bases). Between the trimmed V and J ends, which lost 7 bases and 4 bases, there was a span of 11 bases. The CDR3 covers 14 residues. Germline CDR1 LNHDA, CDR2 SQIVND (reference sequence). As DNA, the CDR3 is TGTGCCAGTACAGGGGCGACGGGGGCCAACGTCCTGACTTTC. This encodes CASTGATGANVLTF. Full variable domain (rest looked up from reference TRBV19 and TRBJ2-6): DGGITQSPKYLFRKEGQNVTLSCEQNLNHDAMYWYRQDPGQGLRLIYYSQIVNDFQKGDIAEGYSVSREKKESFPLTVTSAQKNPTAFYLCASTGATGANVLTFGAGSRLTVL.

J is TRBJ2-1 and V is TRBV7-2; 8 nucleotides line up with TRBD2. V gave up 1 base and J gave up 2 bases; unmatched junction bases: 4. CDR3 size: 16 residues. The germline V gene encodes CDR1 SGHTA and CDR2 FQGNSA. The CDR3, as DNA: TGTGCCAGCAGCTTAGACGGGGGGGCCCCCTACAATGAGCAGTTCTTC. It yields the protein CASSLDGGAPYNEQFF.

This clone showed up just once. The chain uses TRBV14 and TRBJ1-2, with D hard to call. This CDR3 has 13 amino acids. The V and J ends lost 4 bases and 5 bases respectively, with 11 bases between them. Germline CDR1 reads SGHDN; CDR2 reads FVKESK. CDR3 coding DNA: TGTGCCAGCAGCCTTCGGGCGGGATATGGCTACACCTTC. Protein product: CASSLRAGYGYTF.

The chain couples TRBV19 to TRBJ1-2; 9 positions agree with TRBD1. Germline CDR1 and CDR2: LNHDA and SQIVND (reference sequence). This CDR3 is 17 amino acids long. The trim removed 5 bases at V and 7 bases at J, leaving 17 bases unmatched. The CDR3 DNA follows: TGTGCCAGTAGTTTAATAACCGGGACAGGGTATTATAGTGGCTACACCTTC. This translates into CASSLITGTGYYSGYTF.

The chain links TRBV4-2 to TRBJ2-7; the match to TRBD2 covers 16 bases. Germline CDR1 LGHNA, CDR2 YNFKEQ. J gave up 12 bases and V 4 bases, and 15 bases lay outside the gene matches. The CDR3 loop spans 17 amino acids. The CDR3 region has the DNA TGTGCCAGCAGCCCGGGACTAGCGGGGGGGCCGCTGCAGTGGCTGTACTTC. This gives the protein CASSPGLAGGPLQWLYF.

The CDR3 sequence: CASSFRRATGGYEQFF. The CDR3 DNA is TGTGCCAGCAGCTTCAGGAGGGCTACCGGTGGGTATGAGCAGTTCTTC. This chain uses TRBV5-4 with TRBJ2-1, with TRBD2 as a possible D gene (6 bases). Germline V lookup: CDR1 SGHNT, CDR2 YYREEE (reference sequence). The V end was cut by 2 bases, the J end by 8 bases, with 20 bases between. This CDR3 comprises 16 residues. The full variable domain, completed using reference TRBV5-4 and TRBJ2-1, is ETGVTQSPTHLIKTRGQQVTLRCSSQSGHNTVSWYQQALGQGPQFIFQYYREEENGRGNFPPRFSGLQFPNYSSELNVNALELDDSALYLCASSFRRATGGYEQFFGPGTRLTVL.

V usage is TRBV28 and J usage is TRBJ2-3; 8 bases line up with TRBD1. Unmatched junction bases numbered 8, after V lost 6 bases and J lost 6 bases. The germline gives CDR1 MDHEN, CDR2 SYDVKM. This CDR3 is 14 amino acids long. The CDR3 loop reads CASSSGQGADTQYF. The CDR3 DNA reads TGTGCCAGCAGCTCTGGACAGGGTGCGGATACGCAGTATTTT.

The V and J genes are TRBV4-2 and TRBJ1-1; D may be TRBD1 (5 bases). The CDR3 loop spans 15 amino acids. Germline V gene lookup returns CDR1 LGHNA and CDR2 YNFKEQ. V was pared by 1 base and J by 7 bases, with 16 bases between. CDR3 nucleotide sequence: TGTGCCAGCAGCCAAGTTCATGCAGGGCTTTTTGAAGCTTTCTTT. This encodes CASSQVHAGLFEAFF.

The chain employs TRBV5-6 and TRBJ1-6; TRBD1 might be the D (5 bases). The germline V gene encodes CDR1 SGHDT and CDR2 YYEEEE. CDR3 size: 19 residues. V lost 0 bases to trimming and J lost 0 bases, with 16 bases between them. The CDR3 sequence is CASSLEGTAGSSYNSPLHF. The CDR3 DNA is TGTGCCAGCAGCTTGGAAGGGACGGCAGGAAGCTCCTATAATTCACCCCTCCACTTT.

The V gene is TRBV18, the J gene TRBJ1-3, with D unclear. Germline V gene lookup returns CDR1 KGHSH and CDR2 LQKENI. The CDR3 runs to 17 residues. V was clipped by 0 bases and J by 1 base, with 13 bases between them. In DNA, the CDR3 is TGTGCCAGCTCACCACCTTGGGCCAGCAGGTCTGGAAACACCATATATTTT. It translates to CASSPPWASRSGNTIYF. Complete variable domain (other parts from reference TRBV18 and TRBJ1-3): NAGVMQNPRHLVRRRGQEARLRCSPMKGHSHVYWYRQLPEEGLKFMVYLQKENIIDESGMPKERFSAEFPKEGPSILRIQQVVRGDSAAYFCASSPPWASRSGNTIYFGEGSWLTVV.

This rearrangement joins TRBV4-1 to TRBJ1-5; D is uncertain. This CDR3 region has 13 residues. Germline V gene lookup returns CDR1 MGHRA and CDR2 YSYEKL. Trimming pared 2 bases from V and 8 bases from J, leaving 10 bases between. CDR3 sequence reads: CASSQLGKEPQHF. In nucleotides, the CDR3 is TGCGCCAGCAGCCAATTAGGGAAAGAGCCCCAGCATTTT.

This CDR3 reads CASSSTENTGELFF. DNA of the CDR3: TGTGCCAGCAGCTCTACAGAGAACACCGGGGAGCTGTTTTTT. The V call is TRBV5-6, the J call TRBJ2-2; no reliable D call. Germline values: CDR1 SGHDT, CDR2 YYEEEE. V was shortened by 3 bases and J by 1 base, with 7 bases between the two germline ends. The CDR3 runs 14 residues.

This chain connects TRBV18 to TRBJ2-7; perhaps TRBD1 as D (5 bases). Germline V gene data show CDR1 as KGHSH and CDR2 as LQKENI. CDR3 length: 13 residues. V was clipped by 6 bases and J by 4 bases, with 13 bases between them. CDR3 protein: CASSSTGVYEQYF. CDR3 nucleotides: TGTGCCAGCTCTTCTACAGGAGTATACGAGCAGTACTTC.

This rearrangement joins TRBV5-1 to TRBJ1-1, with D possibly being TRBD1 (5 bases). The CDR3 length is 15 residues. The germline V and J ends were trimmed by 0 bases and 1 base, with 10 bases remaining between them. Germline assignment: CDR1 SGHRS and CDR2 YFSETQ. The CDR3 DNA reads as TGCGCCAGCAGCTTGGGAGGGGTTAAGAACACTGAAGCTTTCTTT. It is translated as CASSLGGVKNTEAFF.

The V call is TRBV9, the J call TRBJ2-5; D is perhaps TRBD1 (5 bases). The CDR3 loop spans 15 amino acids. Germline CDR1 is SGDLS and CDR2 is YYNGEE. Trimming pared 1 base from V and 1 base from J, leaving 11 bases between. CDR3 nucleotide sequence: TGTGCCAGCAGCGTACGGATGGGGCCCCAAGAGACCCAGTACTTC. Translation: CASSVRMGPQETQYF.